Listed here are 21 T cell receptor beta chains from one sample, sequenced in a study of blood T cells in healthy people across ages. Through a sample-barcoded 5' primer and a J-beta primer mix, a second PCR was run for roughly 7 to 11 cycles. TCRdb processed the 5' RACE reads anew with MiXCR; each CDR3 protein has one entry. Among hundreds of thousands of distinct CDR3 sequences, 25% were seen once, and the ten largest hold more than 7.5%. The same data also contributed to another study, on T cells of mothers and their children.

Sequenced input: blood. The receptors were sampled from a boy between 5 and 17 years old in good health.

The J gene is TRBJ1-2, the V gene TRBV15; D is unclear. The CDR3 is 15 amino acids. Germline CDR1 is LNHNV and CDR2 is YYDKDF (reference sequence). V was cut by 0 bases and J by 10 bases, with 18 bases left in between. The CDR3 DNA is TGTGCCACCAGCAGAGATCCGGGCGCTTGGGGTGACTACACCTTC. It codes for CATSRDPGAWGDYTF.

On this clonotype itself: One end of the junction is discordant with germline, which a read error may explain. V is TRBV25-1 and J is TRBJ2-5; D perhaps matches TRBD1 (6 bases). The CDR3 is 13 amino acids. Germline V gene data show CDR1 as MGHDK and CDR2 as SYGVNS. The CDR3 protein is CASTEGQRPTQYF. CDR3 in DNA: TGTGCCAGCACTGAAGGACAGCGTCCGACCCAGTACTTC.

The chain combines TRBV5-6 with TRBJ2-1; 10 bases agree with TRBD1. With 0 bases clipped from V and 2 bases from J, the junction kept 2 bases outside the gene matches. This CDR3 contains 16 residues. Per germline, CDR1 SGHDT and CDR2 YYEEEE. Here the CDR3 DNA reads TGTGCCAGCAGCTTGGGACAGGGGGCCGCCTACAATGAGCAGTTCTTC. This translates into CASSLGQGAAYNEQFF.

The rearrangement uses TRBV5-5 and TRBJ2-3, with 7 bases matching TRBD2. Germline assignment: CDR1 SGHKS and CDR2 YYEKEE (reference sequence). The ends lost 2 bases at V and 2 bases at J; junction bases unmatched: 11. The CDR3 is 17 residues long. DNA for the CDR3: TGTGCCAGCAGCTTTCCTCCGGGACTACGCACCACAGATACGCAGTATTTT. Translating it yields CASSFPPGLRTTDTQYF. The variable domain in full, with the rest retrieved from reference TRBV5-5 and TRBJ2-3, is DAGVTQSPTHLIKTRGQQVTLRCSPISGHKSVSWYQQVLGQGPQFIFQYYEKEERGRGNFPDRFSARQFPNYSSELNVNALLLGDSALYLCASSFPPGLRTTDTQYFGPGTRLTVL.

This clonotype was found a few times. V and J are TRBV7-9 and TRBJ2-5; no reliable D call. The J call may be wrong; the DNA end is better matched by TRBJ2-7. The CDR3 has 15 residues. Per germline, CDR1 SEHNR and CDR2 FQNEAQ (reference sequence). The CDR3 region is CASSLALTSSYEQYF. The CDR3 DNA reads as TGTGCCAGCAGCTTAGCGCTGACCAGCTCCTACGAGCAGTACTTC.

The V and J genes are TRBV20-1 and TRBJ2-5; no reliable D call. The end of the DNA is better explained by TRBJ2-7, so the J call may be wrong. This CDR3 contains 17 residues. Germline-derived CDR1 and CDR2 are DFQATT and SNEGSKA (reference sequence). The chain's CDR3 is CSARGGNAATSYYEQYF. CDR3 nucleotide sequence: TGCAGTGCTAGAGGAGGAAATGCCGCGACCTCATACTACGAGCAGTACTTC.

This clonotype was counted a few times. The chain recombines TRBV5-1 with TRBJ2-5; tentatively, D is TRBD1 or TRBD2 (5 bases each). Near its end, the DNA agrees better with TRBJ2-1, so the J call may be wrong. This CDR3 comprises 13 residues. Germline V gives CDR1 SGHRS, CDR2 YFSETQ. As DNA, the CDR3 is TGCGCCAGCAGCTGGGTGGGGGTGGACGAGCAGTTCTTC. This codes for CASSWVGVDEQFF.

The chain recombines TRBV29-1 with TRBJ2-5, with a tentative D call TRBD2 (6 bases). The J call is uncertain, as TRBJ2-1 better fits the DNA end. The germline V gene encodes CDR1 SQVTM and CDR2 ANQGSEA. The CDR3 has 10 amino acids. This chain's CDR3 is CSAGSPEQFF. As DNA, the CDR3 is TGCAGCGCCGGGAGTCCCGAGCAGTTCTTC.

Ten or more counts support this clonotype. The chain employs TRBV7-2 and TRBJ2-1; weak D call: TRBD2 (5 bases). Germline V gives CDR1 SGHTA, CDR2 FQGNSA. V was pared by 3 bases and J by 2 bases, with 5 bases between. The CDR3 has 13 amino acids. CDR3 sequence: CASSFGTYNEQFF. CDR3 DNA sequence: TGTGCCAGCAGCTTCGGGACCTACAATGAGCAGTTCTTC.

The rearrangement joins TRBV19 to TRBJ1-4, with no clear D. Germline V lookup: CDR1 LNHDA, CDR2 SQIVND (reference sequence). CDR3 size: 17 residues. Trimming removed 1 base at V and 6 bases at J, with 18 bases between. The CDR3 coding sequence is TGTGCCAGTAGTATAGGTCTTTGGAGGGTTGAAGATGAAAAACTGTTTTTT. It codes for CASSIGLWRVEDEKLFF.

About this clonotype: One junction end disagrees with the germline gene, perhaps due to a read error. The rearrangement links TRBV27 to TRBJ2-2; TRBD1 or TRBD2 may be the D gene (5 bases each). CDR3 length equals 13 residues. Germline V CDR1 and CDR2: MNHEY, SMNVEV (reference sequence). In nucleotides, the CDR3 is TGTGCCAGCACCACGGGCAACACCGGGGCGCTGTTTTTT. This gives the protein CASTTGNTGALFF.

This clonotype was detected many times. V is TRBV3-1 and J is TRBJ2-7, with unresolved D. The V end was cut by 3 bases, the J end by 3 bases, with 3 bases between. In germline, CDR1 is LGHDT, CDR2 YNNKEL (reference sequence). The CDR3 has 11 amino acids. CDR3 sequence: CASSHGYEQYF. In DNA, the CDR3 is TGTGCCAGCAGCCACGGCTACGAGCAGTACTTC.

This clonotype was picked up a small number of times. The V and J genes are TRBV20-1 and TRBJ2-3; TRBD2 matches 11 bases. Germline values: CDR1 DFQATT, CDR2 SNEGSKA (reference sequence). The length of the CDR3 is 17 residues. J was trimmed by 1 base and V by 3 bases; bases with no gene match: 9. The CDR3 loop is CSARDSGRARRTDTQYF. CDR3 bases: TGCAGTGCTAGGGATAGCGGGAGGGCCCGGCGCACAGATACGCAGTATTTT.

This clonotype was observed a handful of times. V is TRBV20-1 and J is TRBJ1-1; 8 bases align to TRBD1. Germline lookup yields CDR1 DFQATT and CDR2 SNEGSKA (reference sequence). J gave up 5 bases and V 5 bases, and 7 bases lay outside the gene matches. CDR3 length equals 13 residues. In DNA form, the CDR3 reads TGCAGTGCTGACCAGGGGGCGGGGACTGAAGCTTTCTTT. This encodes CSADQGAGTEAFF.

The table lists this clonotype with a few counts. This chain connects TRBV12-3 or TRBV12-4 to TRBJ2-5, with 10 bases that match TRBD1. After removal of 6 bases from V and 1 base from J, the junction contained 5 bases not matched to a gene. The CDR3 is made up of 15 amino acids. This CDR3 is CASRTGTGVQETQYF. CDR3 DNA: TGTGCCAGCAGGACCGGGACAGGGGTCCAAGAGACCCAGTACTTC.

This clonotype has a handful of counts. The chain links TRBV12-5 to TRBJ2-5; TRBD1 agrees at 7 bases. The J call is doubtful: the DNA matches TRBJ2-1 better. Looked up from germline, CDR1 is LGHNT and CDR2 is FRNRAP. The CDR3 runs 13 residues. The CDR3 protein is CASAPGQFNEQFF. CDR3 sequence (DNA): TGTGCTAGTGCCCCGGGACAGTTCAATGAGCAGTTCTTC.

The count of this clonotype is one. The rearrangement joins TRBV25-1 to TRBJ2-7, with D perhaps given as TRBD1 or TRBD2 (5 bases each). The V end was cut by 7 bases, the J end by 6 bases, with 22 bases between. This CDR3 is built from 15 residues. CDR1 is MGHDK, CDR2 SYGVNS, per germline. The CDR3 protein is CASIGGGEITCEQYF. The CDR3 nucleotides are TGTGCCAGCATTGGGGGTGGCGAAATAACCTGCGAGCAGTACTTC.

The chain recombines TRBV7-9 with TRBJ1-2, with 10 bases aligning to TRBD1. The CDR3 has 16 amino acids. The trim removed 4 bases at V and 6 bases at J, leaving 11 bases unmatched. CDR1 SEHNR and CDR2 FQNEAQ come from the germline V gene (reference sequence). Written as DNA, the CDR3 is TGTGCCAGCAGCTCTTATAAAGGGGACAGGGGTAATGGCTACACCTTC. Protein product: CASSSYKGDRGNGYTF. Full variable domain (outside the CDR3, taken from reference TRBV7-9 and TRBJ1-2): DTGVSQNPRHKITKRGQNVTFRCDPISEHNRLYWYRQTLGQGPEFLTYFQNEAQLEKSRLLSDRFSAERPKGSFSTLEIQRTEQGDSAMYLCASSSYKGDRGNGYTFGSGTRLTVV.

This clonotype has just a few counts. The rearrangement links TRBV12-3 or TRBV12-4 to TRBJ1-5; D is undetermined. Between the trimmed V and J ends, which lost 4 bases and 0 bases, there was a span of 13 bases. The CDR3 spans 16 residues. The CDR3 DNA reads TGTGCCAGCAGTTCCCCCATCAGTTATAGCAATCAGCCCCAGCATTTT. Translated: CASSSPISYSNQPQHF.

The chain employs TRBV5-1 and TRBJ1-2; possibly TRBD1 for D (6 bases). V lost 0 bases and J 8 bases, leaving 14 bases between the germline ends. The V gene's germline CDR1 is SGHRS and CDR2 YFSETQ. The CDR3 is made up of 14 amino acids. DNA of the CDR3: TGCGCCAGCAGCTTGGGGACAGTCGCGGCGGGCTACACCTTC. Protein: CASSLGTVAAGYTF. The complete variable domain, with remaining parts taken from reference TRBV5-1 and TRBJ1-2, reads KAGVTQTPRYLIKTRGQQVTLSCSPISGHRSVSWYQQTPGQGLQFLFEYFSETQRNKGNFPGRFSGRQFSNSRSEMNVSTLELGDSALYLCASSLGTVAAGYTFGSGTRLTVV.

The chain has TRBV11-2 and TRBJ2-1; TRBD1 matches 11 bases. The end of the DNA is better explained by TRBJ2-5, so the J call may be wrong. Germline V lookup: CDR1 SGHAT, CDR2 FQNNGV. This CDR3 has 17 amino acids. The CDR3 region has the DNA TGTGCCAGCAGCTTAGGGACCGGGACAGGGGGTTGGGAGACCCAGTACTTC. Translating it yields CASSLGTGTGGWETQYF.